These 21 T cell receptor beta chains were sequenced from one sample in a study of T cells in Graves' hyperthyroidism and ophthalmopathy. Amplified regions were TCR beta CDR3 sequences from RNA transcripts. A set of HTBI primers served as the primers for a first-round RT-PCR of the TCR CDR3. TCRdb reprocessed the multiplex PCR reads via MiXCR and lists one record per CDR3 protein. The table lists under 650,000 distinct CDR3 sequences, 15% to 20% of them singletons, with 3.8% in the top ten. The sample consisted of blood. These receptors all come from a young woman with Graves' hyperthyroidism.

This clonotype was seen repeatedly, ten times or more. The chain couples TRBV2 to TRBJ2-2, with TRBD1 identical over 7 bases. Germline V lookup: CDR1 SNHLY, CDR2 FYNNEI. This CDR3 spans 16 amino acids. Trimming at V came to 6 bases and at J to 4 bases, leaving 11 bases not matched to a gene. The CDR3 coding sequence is TGTGCCAGCAGCCGATACGCAGGACAGGCCACCGGGGAGCTGTTTTTT. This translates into CASSRYAGQATGELFF.

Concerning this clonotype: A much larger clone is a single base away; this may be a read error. In DNA form, the CDR3 reads TGTGCCAGCAGCGAACGGGGCAGATTTAACTATGGCTACACCTTC. As protein: CASSERGRFNYGYTF. The rearrangement uses TRBV9 and TRBJ1-2; TRBD1 is a possible D gene (5 bases). CDR3 length: 15 residues. Between the trimmed V and J ends, which lost 3 bases and 1 base, there was a span of 13 bases. CDR1 and CDR2 (germline): SGDLS, YYNGEE. The whole variable domain, remainder taken from reference TRBV9 and TRBJ1-2, is DSGVTQTPKHLITATGQRVTLRCSPRSGDLSVYWYQQSLDQGLQFLIQYYNGEERAKGNILERFSAQQFPDLHSELNLSSLELGDSALYFCASSERGRFNYGYTFGSGTRLTVV.

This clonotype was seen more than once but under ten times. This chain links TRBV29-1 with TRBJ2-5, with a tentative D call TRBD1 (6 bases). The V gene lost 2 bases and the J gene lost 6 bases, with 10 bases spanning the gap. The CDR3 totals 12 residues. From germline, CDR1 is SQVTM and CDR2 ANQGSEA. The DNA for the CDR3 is TGCAGCGTTGAAACAGGGACGCAGACCCAGTACTTC. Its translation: CSVETGTQTQYF.

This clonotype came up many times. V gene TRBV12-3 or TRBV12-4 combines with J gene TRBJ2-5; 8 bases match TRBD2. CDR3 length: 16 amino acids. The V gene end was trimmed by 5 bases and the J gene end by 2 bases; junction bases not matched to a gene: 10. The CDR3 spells CASSPGGQGLQETQYF. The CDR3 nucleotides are TGTGCCAGCAGTCCGGGGGGGCAAGGTCTGCAAGAGACCCAGTACTTC.

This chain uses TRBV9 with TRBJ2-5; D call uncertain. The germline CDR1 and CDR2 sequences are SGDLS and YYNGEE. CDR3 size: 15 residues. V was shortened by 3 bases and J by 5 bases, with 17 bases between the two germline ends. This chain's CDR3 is CASSERSRIEETQYF. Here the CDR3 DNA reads TGTGCCAGCAGCGAAAGGTCGCGGATAGAGGAGACCCAGTACTTC.

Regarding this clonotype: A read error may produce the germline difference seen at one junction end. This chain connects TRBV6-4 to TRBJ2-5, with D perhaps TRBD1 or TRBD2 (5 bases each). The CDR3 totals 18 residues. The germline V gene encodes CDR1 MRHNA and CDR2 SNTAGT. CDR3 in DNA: TGTGCCAGCAGTTACTCGAAGGGTGCCCCGGGGCGTAGGGAGACCCAGTACTTC. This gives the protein CASSYSKGAPGRRETQYF.

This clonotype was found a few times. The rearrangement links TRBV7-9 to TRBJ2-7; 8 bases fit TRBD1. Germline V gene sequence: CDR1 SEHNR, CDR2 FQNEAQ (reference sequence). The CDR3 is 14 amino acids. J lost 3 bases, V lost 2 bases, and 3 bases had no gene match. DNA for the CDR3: TGTGCCAGCAGCTTAAGGGACAGGCTCTACGAGCAGTACTTC. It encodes CASSLRDRLYEQYF.

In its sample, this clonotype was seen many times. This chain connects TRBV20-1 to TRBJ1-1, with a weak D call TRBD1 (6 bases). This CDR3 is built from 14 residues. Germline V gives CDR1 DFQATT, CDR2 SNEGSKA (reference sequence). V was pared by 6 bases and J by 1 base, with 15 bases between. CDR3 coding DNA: TGCAGTGCAAAAAGGACAGAAAAGAACACTGAAGCTTTCTTT. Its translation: CSAKRTEKNTEAFF.

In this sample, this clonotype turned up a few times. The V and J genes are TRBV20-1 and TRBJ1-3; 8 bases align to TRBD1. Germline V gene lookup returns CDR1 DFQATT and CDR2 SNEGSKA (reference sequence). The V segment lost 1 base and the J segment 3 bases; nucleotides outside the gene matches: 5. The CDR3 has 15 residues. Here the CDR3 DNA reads TGCAGTGCTAGAGGGTTCACAGGGGGTGGAAACACCATATATTTT. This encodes CSARGFTGGGNTIYF.

The CDR3 is CASSSGTGSGTEAFF. As DNA, the CDR3 is TGTGCCAGCAGTTCCGGGACAGGGAGCGGGACTGAAGCTTTCTTT. This chain links TRBV6-5 with TRBJ1-1; 9 bases agree with TRBD1. The CDR3 totals 15 residues. From germline, CDR1 is MNHEY and CDR2 SVGAGI. The V segment lost 4 bases and the J segment 5 bases; nucleotides outside the gene matches: 8.

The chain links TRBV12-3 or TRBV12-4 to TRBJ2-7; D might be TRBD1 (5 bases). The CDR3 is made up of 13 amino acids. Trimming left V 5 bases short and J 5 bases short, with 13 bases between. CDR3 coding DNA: TGTGCCAGCAGTCCACACGACAGAAACGAGCAGTACTTC. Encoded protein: CASSPHDRNEQYF.

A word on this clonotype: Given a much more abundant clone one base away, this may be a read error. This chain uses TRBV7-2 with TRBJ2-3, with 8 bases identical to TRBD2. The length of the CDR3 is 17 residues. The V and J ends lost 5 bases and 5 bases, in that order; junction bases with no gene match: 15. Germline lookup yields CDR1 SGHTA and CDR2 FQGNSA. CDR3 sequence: CASSAAGAVVNRDTQYF. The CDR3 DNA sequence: TGTGCCAGCAGCGCAGCGGGGGCTGTCGTAAATAGAGATACGCAGTATTTT. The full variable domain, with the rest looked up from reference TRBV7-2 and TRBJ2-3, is GAGVSQSPSNKVTEKGKDVELRCDPISGHTALYWYRQSLGQGLEFLIYFQGNSAPDKSGLPSDRFSAERTGGSVSTLTIQRTQQEDSAVYLCASSAAGAVVNRDTQYFGPGTRLTVL.

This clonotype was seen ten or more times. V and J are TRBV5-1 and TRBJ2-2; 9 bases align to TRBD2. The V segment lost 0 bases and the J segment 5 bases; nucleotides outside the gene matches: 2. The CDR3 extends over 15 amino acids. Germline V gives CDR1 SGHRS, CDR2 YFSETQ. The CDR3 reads CASSLASGNTGELFF. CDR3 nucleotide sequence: TGCGCCAGCAGCTTGGCTAGCGGGAATACCGGGGAGCTGTTTTTT. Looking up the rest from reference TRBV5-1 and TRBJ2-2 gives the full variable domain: KAGVTQTPRYLIKTRGQQVTLSCSPISGHRSVSWYQQTPGQGLQFLFEYFSETQRNKGNFPGRFSGRQFSNSRSEMNVSTLELGDSALYLCASSLASGNTGELFFGEGSRLTVL.

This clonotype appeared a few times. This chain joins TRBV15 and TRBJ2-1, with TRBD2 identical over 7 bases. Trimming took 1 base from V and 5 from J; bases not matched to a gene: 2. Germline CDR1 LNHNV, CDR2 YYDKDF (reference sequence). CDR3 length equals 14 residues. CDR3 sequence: CATSRGGSDNEQFF. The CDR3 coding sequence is TGTGCCACCAGCAGAGGCGGGAGTGACAATGAGCAGTTCTTC.

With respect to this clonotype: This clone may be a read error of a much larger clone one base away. The CDR3 loop is CASSYESYNEQFF. The CDR3 region has the DNA TGTGCCAGCAGTTACGAGAGCTACAATGAGCAGTTCTTC. The V call is TRBV6-9, the J call TRBJ2-1; D not certain. The CDR3 contains 13 residues. Trimming removed 3 bases at V and 3 bases at J, with 6 bases between. Germline-derived CDR1 and CDR2 are MNHGY and SVAAGI.

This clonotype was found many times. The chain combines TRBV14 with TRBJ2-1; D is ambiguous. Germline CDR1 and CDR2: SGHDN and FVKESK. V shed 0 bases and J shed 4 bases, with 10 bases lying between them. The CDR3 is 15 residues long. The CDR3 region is CASSQDETPYNEQFF. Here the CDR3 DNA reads TGTGCCAGCAGCCAAGATGAGACCCCATACAATGAGCAGTTCTTC.

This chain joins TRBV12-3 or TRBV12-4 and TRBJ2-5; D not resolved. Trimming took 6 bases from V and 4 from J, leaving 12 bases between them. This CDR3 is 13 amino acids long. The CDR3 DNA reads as TGTGCCAGCAGCCTTACTTGGGGAGAGACCCAGTACTTC. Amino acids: CASSLTWGETQYF.

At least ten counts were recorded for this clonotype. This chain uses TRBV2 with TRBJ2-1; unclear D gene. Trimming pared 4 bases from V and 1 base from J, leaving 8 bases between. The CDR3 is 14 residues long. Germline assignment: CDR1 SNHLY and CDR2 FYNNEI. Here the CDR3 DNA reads TGTGCCAGCAGTGGTGACGGGTCCTACAATGAGCAGTTCTTC. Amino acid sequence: CASSGDGSYNEQFF. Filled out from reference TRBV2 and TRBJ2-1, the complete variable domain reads EPEVTQTPSHQVTQMGQEVILRCVPISNHLYFYWYRQILGQKVEFLVSFYNNEISEKSEIFDDQFSVERPDGSNFTLKIRSTKLEDSAMYFCASSGDGSYNEQFFGPGTRLTVL.

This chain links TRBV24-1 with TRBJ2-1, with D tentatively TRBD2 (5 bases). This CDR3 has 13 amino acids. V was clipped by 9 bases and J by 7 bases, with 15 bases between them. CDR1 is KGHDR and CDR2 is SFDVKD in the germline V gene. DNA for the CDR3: TGTGCCACCGCCACGGGATCTCCTAATGAGCAGTTCTTC. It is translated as CATATGSPNEQFF.

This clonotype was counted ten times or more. DNA for the CDR3: TGTGCCAGCAGTTGGTGGGGGAGACGGGATCAGCCCCAGCATTTT. Translating it yields CASSWWGRRDQPQHF. The rearrangement links TRBV6-7 to TRBJ1-5, with D maybe TRBD1 (5 bases). TRBV6-7 is noted as an ORF with a role that remains uncertain. There are 15 residues in the CDR3. The V end lost 4 bases, the J end lost 5 bases, and 15 bases lay between the germline ends.

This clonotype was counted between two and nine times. CDR3: CASTDPKGGGNSPLHF. CDR3 DNA sequence: TGTGCCAGCACCGACCCGAAAGGGGGGGGTAATTCACCCCTCCACTTT. This chain joins TRBV6-1 and TRBJ1-6, with D perhaps matching TRBD1 (6 bases). Germline CDR1 and CDR2: MNHNS and SASEGT. The CDR3 is 16 residues long. Trimming shortened V by 7 bases and J by 6 bases, and 19 bases separated the two germline ends.